This TCR beta chain was obtained from a study of T cell changes during pregnancy in multiple sclerosis. Sequenced by immunoSEQ multiplex PCR; TCRdb stores in-frame clones only, minus some. The repertoire holds under 80,000 clones, with 88% as singletons. CDR3 length: 15 amino acids. Trimming cost V 2 bases and J 8 bases, with 16 bases left between them. Germline lookup yields CDR1 SGHRS and CDR2 YFSETQ. This sequence was found in a female donor with multiple sclerosis, enrolled in a pregnancy study. This chain connects TRBV5-1 to TRBJ2-2, with D possibly being TRBD1 (6 bases). The specimen was peripheral blood, collected in the first trimester of pregnancy. The CDR3 DNA sequence: TGCGCCAGCAGCTTAGTAACTTCCGGGACAGGGGAGCTGTTTTTT. This codes for CASSLVTSGTGELFF.